This passage covers 2 T cell receptor beta chains from one sample sequenced in a study of CXCR3-negative and CXCR3-positive naive CD8 T cells (dated by TCRdb to the late 2010s). What the study reported, not specific to this receptor: Compared with CXCR3-negative naive cells, CXCR3-positive naive cells had TRB CDR3s with higher hydrophobicity (lower Kidera factor 4), lower energy, and higher strength and volume indices.

For these receptors, no antigen is known. TCRdb records NextSeq 550 as the sequencer. The Human TCR Profiling Kit (MiLaboratory) was used to prepare UMI-labeled 5' RACE TRB cDNA libraries. The reads, reprocessed by TCRdb, yield one row per CDR3 protein sequence and no DNA. The sample's table lists a count of about 86,000 distinct CDR3 sequences. Around 0.82% of the sample is taken by the ten largest. Sequencing was done on a sample of naive CXCR3+ CD8+ T cells from blood. Per the publication, the cell subset or site label means: CD45RO-CCR7+CD27+CD95- naive CD8+ T cells expressing CXCR3 (TNR3+). The receptors were gathered from a human donor in good health. Some clones in this sample may be carry-over from other donors' samples.

CDR3 residues: CASSRTGTGDQETQYF. The J gene is TRBJ2-5, the V gene TRBV14; TCRdb's D gene call, TRBD1, goes unchecked for lack of DNA. The length of the CDR3 is 16 residues. Germline CDR1 SGHDN, CDR2 FVKESK.

The chain is built from TRBV5-1 and TRBJ2-2; the D call of TRBD2 rests on TCRdb alone, since no DNA is present to check it. This CDR3 is built from 17 residues. From germline, CDR1 is SGHRS and CDR2 YFSETQ. The CDR3 sequence is CASSLYASGANTGELFF.